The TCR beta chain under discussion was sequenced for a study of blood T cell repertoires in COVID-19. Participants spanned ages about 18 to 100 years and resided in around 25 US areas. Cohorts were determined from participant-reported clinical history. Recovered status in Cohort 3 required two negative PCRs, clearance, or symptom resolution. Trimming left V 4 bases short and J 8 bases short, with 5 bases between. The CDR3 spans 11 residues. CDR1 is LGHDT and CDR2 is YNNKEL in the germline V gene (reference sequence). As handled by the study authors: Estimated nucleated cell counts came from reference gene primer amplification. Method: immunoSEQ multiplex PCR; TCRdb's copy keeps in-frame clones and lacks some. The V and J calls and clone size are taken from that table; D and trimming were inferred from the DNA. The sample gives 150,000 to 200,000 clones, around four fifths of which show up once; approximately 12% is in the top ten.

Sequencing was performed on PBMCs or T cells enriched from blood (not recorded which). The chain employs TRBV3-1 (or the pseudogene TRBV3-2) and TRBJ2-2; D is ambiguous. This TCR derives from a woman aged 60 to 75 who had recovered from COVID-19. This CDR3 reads CASSLYGELFF. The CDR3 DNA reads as TGTGCCAGCAGCCTATATGGGGAGCTGTTTTTT.